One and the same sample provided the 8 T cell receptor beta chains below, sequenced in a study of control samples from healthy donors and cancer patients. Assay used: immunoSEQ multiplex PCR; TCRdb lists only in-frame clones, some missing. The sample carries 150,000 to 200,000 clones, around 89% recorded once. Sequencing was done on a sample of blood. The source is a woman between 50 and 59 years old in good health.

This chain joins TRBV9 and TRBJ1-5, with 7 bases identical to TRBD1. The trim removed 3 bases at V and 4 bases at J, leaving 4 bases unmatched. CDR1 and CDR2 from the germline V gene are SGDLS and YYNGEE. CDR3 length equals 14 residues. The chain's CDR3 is CASSAGQVNQPQHF. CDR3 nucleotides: TGTGCCAGCAGCGCCGGACAGGTTAATCAGCCCCAGCATTTT.

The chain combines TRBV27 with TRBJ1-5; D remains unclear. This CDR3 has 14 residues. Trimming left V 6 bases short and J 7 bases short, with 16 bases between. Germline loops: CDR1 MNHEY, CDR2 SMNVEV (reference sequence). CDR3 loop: CASSPRAGSQPQHF. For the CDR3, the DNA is TGTGCCAGCAGCCCCCGGGCGGGGAGCCAGCCCCAGCATTTT.

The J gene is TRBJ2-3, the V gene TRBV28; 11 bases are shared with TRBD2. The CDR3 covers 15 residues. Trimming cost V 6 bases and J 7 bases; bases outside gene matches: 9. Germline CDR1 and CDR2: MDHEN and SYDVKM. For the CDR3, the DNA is TGTGCCAGCAGCCTTGGACTAGCGGGTAGATATACGCAGTATTTT. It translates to CASSLGLAGRYTQYF.

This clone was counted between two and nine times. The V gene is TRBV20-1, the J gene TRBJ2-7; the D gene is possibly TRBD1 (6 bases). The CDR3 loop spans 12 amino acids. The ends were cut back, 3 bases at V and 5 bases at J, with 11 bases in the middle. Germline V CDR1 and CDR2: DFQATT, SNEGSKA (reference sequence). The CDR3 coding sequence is TGCAGTGCTAGTCAGGGGTCCCACGAGCAGTACTTC. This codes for CSASQGSHEQYF.

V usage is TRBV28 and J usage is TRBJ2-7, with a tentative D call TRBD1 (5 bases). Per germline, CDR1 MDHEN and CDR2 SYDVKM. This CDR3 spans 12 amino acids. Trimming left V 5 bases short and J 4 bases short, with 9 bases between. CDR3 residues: CASSRQNYEQYF. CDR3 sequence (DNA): TGTGCCAGCAGTCGACAGAATTACGAGCAGTACTTC.

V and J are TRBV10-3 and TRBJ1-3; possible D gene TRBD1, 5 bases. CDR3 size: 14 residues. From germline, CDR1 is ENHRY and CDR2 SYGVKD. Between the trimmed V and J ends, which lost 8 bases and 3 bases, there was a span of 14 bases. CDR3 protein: CAIADTGSGNTIYF. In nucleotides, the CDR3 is TGTGCCATCGCGGATACAGGTAGTGGAAACACCATATATTTT.

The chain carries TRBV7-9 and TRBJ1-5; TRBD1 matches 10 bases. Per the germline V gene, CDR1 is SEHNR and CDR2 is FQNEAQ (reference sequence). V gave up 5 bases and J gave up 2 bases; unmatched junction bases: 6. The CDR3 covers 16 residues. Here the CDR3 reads CASSPAGTGGNQPQHF. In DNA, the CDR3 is TGTGCCAGCAGCCCGGCGGGGACAGGGGGCAATCAGCCCCAGCATTTT.

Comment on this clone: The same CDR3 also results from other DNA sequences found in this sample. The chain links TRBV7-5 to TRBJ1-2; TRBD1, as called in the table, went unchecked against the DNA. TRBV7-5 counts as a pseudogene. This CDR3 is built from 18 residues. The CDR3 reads CVRSWFPAQDRQGYGYTF. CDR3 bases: TGTGTCAGAAGCTGGTTCCCGGCCCAAGACAGACAGGGCTATGGCTACACCTTC.